The clone carrying this T cell receptor (beta chain) was recorded many times. The record originates from a study of low-dose radiotherapy and immunotherapy resistance in tumors. Overall study context: Members of Cohort 1 were treated with 0.5 Gy per fraction every 2 weeks. The prescribed total PTV dose was 6.5 Gy. Aspirin was taken orally by patients at 300 mg daily for four cycles from cycle 1 day 1. Every two weeks patients got nivolumab 240 mg flat dose, plus ipilimumab 1 mg/kg every six weeks, intravenously. Cohort 2's total reached 13 Gy over 26 weeks, at 1 Gy per fraction every two weeks.

TRAV- and TRBV-specific primers primed first-strand cDNA, covering alpha and beta chains. Both a constant-region primer and a V-primer adapter served to amplify TCRs across 15 to 20 PCR cycles. TCRdb ran MiXCR on the reads and lists one entry per CDR3 protein. The sample yields approximately 80,000 distinct CDR3 sequences, 15% to 20% seen once. The germline V and J ends were trimmed by 0 bases and 0 bases, with 8 bases remaining between them. This CDR3 region has 15 residues. From germline, CDR1 is MNHEY and CDR2 SVGEGT. Time point in this sample: after trial treatment. Described treatment: LDRT plus nivolumab, ipilimumab, low-dose cyclophosphamide and aspirin (RACIN trial).

Here the sequenced sample was PBMCs, taken after low-dose radiotherapy plus immunotherapy. This clonotype originated in a male donor with prostate cancer. The V gene is TRBV6-2 or TRBV6-3, the J gene TRBJ2-5; TRBD1 might be the D (5 bases). CDR3 in amino acids: CASSYSATDQETQYF. The CDR3 nucleotides are TGTGCCAGCAGTTACTCCGCGACAGACCAAGAGACCCAGTACTTC.